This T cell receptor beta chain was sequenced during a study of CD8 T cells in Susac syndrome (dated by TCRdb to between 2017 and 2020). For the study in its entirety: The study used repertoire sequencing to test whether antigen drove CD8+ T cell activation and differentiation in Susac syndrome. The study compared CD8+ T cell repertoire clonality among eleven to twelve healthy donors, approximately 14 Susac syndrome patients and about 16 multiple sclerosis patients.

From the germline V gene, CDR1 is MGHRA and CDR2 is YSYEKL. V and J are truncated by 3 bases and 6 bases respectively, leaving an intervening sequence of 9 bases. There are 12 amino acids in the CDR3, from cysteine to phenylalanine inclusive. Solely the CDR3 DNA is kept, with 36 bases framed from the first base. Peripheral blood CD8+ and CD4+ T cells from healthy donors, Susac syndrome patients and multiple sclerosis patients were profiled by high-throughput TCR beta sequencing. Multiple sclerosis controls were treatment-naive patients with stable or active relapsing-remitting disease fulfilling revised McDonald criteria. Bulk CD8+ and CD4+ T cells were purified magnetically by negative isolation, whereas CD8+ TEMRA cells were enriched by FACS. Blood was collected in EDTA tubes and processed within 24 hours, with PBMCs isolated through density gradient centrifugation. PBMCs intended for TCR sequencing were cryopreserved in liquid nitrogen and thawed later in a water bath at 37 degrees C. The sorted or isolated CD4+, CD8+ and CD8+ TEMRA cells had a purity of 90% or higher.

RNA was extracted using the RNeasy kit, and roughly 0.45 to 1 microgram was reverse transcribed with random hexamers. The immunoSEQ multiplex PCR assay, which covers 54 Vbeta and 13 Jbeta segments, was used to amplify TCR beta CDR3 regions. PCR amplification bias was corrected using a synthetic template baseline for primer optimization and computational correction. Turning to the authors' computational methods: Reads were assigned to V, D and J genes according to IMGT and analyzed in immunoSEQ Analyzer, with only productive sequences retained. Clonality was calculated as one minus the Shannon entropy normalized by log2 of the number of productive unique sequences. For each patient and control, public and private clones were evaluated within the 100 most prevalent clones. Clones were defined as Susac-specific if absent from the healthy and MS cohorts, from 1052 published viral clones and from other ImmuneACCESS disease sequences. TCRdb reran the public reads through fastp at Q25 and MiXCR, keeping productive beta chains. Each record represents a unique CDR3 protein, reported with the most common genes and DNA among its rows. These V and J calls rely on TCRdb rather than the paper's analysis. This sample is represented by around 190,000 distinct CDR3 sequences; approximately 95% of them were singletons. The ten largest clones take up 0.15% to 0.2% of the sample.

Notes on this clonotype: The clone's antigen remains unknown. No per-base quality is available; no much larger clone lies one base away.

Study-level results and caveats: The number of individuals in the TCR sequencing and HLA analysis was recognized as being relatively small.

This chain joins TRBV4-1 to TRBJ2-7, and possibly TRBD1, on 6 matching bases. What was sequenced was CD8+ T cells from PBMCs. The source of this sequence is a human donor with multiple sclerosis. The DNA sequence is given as TGCGCCAGCAGCCACTTGACAGGCGAGCAGTACTTC. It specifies CASSHLTGEQYF.